The clone carrying this T cell receptor (beta chain) came up a few times. The sample is drawn from a study of T cell responses to AZD1222 COVID-19 vaccine. The CDR3 runs 15 residues. Germline V gene data show CDR1 as MGHRA and CDR2 as YSYEKL. V was pared by 1 base and J by 7 bases, with 14 bases between. TCRdb's copy holds only in-frame clones and misses some; the assay was immunoSEQ multiplex PCR. This sample has 130,000 or so clones; over 75% occur once, and the top ten carry approximately 6%. The chain has TRBV4-1 and TRBJ2-1; either TRBD1 or TRBD2 may supply D (5 bases each). The specimen was peripheral blood, collected 28 days after the second AZD1222 dose. The receptor was derived from an adult who received the AZD1222 COVID-19 vaccine. CDR3 residues: CASSQGGDHTNEQFF. DNA for the CDR3: TGCGCCAGCAGCCAAGGAGGGGACCATACAAATGAGCAGTTCTTC.